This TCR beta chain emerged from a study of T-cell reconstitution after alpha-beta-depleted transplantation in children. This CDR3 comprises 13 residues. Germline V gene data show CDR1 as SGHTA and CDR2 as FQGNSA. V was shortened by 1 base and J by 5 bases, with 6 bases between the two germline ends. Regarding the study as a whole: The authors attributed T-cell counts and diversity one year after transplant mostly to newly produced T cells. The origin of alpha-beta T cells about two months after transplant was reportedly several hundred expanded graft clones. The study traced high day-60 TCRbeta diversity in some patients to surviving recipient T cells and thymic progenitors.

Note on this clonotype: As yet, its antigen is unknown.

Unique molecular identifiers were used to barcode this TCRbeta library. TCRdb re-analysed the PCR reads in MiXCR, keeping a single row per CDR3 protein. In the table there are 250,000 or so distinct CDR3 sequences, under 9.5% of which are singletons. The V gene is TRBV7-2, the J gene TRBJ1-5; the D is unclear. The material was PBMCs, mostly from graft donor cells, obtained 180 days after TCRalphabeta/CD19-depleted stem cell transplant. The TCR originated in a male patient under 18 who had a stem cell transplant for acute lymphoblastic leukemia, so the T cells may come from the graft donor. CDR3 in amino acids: CASSLGPHQPQHF. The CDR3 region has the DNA TGTGCCAGCAGCTTAGGACCGCATCAGCCCCAGCATTTT.